Below are 21 T cell receptor beta chains sequenced from a single sample in a study of radiation and T cells in renal cell carcinoma. Regarding time point: baseline pretreatment blood. Treatment indicated: 15 Gy SBRT to primary tumor, nephrectomy 4 weeks later. Using immunoSEQ multiplex PCR, the repertoire was profiled, and TCRdb retains in-frame clones only, with some absent. The data show 100,000 to 150,000 clones, around 80% seen once. Specimen: blood, collected from a patient whose treatment included radiotherapy and nephrectomy. Source of these receptors: a woman aged 55-70 years with renal cell carcinoma.

V is TRBV5-1 and J is TRBJ1-1; TRBD1 is a possible D gene (5 bases). The CDR3 runs to 14 residues. V shed 0 bases and J shed 3 bases, with 9 bases lying between them. In germline, CDR1 is SGHRS, CDR2 YFSETQ. CDR3 bases: TGCGCCAGCAGCTTGGCCCGCAGGGACACTGAAGCTTTCTTT. Its translation is CASSLARRDTEAFF.

The V gene is TRBV28, the J gene TRBJ1-2; no firm D call. Deletions cut 3 bases from V and 8 bases from J, with 10 bases between. Germline V gene data show CDR1 as MDHEN and CDR2 as SYDVKM. CDR3 size: 12 residues. CDR3 region: CASSFFWEGYTF. DNA of the CDR3: TGTGCCAGCAGTTTCTTCTGGGAGGGCTACACCTTC.

The rearrangement uses TRBV6-6 and TRBJ1-5, with D uncertain. V was cut by 8 bases and J by 3 bases, with 11 bases left in between. The CDR3 length is 13 residues. CDR1 and CDR2 (germline): MNHNY, SVGAGI (reference sequence). The CDR3 nucleotides are TGTGCCAGCGGTTGGGCCCTCAATCAGCCCCAGCATTTT. It specifies CASGWALNQPQHF.

The V call is TRBV9, the J call TRBJ2-1, with no clear D. Germline CDR1 SGDLS, CDR2 YYNGEE. V was cut by 0 bases and J by 4 bases, with 8 bases left in between. This CDR3 comprises 14 residues. The CDR3 sequence: CASSVVGEYNEQFF. In DNA, the CDR3 is TGTGCCAGCAGCGTAGTAGGTGAATACAATGAGCAGTTCTTC.

The sample holds one count of this clone. The gene calls are TRBV28 and TRBJ1-2; no firm D call. Germline loops: CDR1 MDHEN, CDR2 SYDVKM. The CDR3 runs to 13 residues. Trimming pared 3 bases from V and 4 bases from J, leaving 9 bases between. CDR3 in amino acids: CASSLAEVYGYTF. The CDR3 region has the DNA TGTGCCAGCAGTTTGGCCGAAGTCTATGGCTACACCTTC.

The V gene is TRBV14, the J gene TRBJ1-1; D is unclear. CDR1 SGHDN and CDR2 FVKESK come from the germline V gene. This CDR3 is built from 12 residues. Trimming took off 3 bases at V and 7 bases at J, with 9 bases between the two ends. The CDR3, as DNA: TGTGCCAGCAGCCATGGACGGCTTGAAGCTTTCTTT. Translated, it gives CASSHGRLEAFF.

The CDR3 nucleotides read TGTGCCAGCAGCGCTATACAGGCGAACACTGAAGCTTTCTTT. Amino acids: CASSAIQANTEAFF. The chain links TRBV9 to TRBJ1-1, with a weak D call TRBD1 (5 bases). The CDR3 consists of 14 residues. V lost 3 bases and J 1 base, leaving 10 bases between the germline ends. Germline CDR1 reads SGDLS; CDR2 reads YYNGEE.

The CDR3 DNA reads as TGTGCCAGCAGTGAAGGGACTGTGAATCAGCCCCAGCATTTT. Protein sequence: CASSEGTVNQPQHF. The chain is built from TRBV28 and TRBJ1-5; possibly TRBD1 for D (5 bases). Trimming stripped 5 bases from V and 4 bases from J, with 12 bases between. Germline V gene data show CDR1 as MDHEN and CDR2 as SYDVKM. CDR3 length: 14 amino acids.

V gene TRBV19 combines with J gene TRBJ2-1, with TRBD2 matching 13 bases. CDR1 is LNHDA, CDR2 SQIVND, per germline (reference sequence). With V trimmed by 5 bases and J by 2 bases, 12 bases remained unmatched. The CDR3 extends over 19 amino acids. CDR3 amino acids: CASSLRDRGTSGAYNEQFF. The CDR3 region has the DNA TGTGCCAGTAGTCTCCGGGACAGGGGGACTAGCGGGGCCTACAATGAGCAGTTCTTC.

This clone was counted once. The chain employs TRBV2 and TRBJ1-5; D is undetermined. Trimming stripped 7 bases from V and 1 base from J, with 11 bases between. Germline-derived CDR1 and CDR2 are SNHLY and FYNNEI. CDR3 length: 14 residues. The DNA for the CDR3 is TGTGCCAGCATGCAGGAAGCGAGCAATCAGCCCCAGCATTTT. Amino acids: CASMQEASNQPQHF.

The chain carries TRBV5-1 and TRBJ1-3, with D tentatively TRBD1 (5 bases). CDR1 and CDR2 (germline): SGHRS, YFSETQ. Trimming removed 4 bases at V and 2 bases at J, with 19 bases between. The length of the CDR3 is 17 residues. CDR3 coding DNA: TGCGCCAGCAGCGTAGATTTCACCCCGGGGGCTGGAAACACCATATATTTT. As protein: CASSVDFTPGAGNTIYF.

The rearrangement uses TRBV9 and TRBJ2-1, with D perhaps matching TRBD2 (7 bases). Germline V CDR1 and CDR2: SGDLS, YYNGEE. CDR3 length: 18 amino acids. Trimming pared 3 bases from V and 0 bases from J, leaving 19 bases between. The CDR3 nucleotides are TGTGCCAGCAGCGGTGAAGGGGGGGCACCTAGCTCCTACAATGAGCAGTTCTTC. Its translation: CASSGEGGAPSSYNEQFF.

The chain carries TRBV6-5 and TRBJ1-4, with no clear D. Trimming pared 6 bases from V and 8 bases from J, leaving 10 bases between. The CDR3 covers 12 residues. Germline CDR1 and CDR2: MNHEY and SVGAGI. The CDR3 here is CASSLDGEKLFF. As DNA, the CDR3 is TGTGCCAGCAGCTTGGACGGAGAAAAACTGTTTTTT.

This chain uses TRBV4-1 with TRBJ2-1; the D gene could be TRBD1 or TRBD2 (5 bases each). Trimming left V 8 bases short and J 8 bases short, with 22 bases between. Germline V gene lookup returns CDR1 MGHRA and CDR2 YSYEKL. The CDR3 is 15 residues long. CDR3 coding DNA: TGCGCCAGCCGAGGGATGGTAGGGGAACCCTATGAGCAGTTCTTC. Amino acids: CASRGMVGEPYEQFF.

The V gene is TRBV4-3, the J gene TRBJ2-5, with D perhaps being TRBD1 or TRBD2 (6 bases each). Trimming pared 4 bases from V and 2 bases from J, leaving 17 bases between. The germline gives CDR1 LGHNA, CDR2 YSLEER. The CDR3 spans 16 residues. The CDR3 DNA is TGCGCCAGCAGCCCAGGGGCGGGAAATACGCAAGAGACCCAGTACTTC. It yields the protein CASSPGAGNTQETQYF.

This clone was seen just once. The chain carries TRBV19 and TRBJ2-5; D not resolved. Trimming stripped 1 base from V and 6 bases from J, with 12 bases between. The germline gives CDR1 LNHDA, CDR2 SQIVND (reference sequence). CDR3 length: 14 residues. CDR3 sequence reads: CASSIARVIQTQYF. The DNA of the CDR3 is TGTGCCAGTAGTATAGCTAGGGTAATACAGACCCAGTACTTC.

The chain couples TRBV7-2 to TRBJ2-7; 7 positions match TRBD1. Per the germline V gene, CDR1 is SGHTA and CDR2 is FQGNSA. J was trimmed by 7 bases and V by 1 base; bases with no gene match: 4. This CDR3 has 13 residues. Here the CDR3 reads CASSLGQGREQYF. CDR3 nucleotides: TGTGCCAGCAGCTTAGGACAGGGTCGGGAGCAGTACTTC.

V and J are TRBV6-5 and TRBJ2-1; possibly TRBD2 for D (6 bases). Germline lookup yields CDR1 MNHEY and CDR2 SVGAGI. V shed 1 base and J shed 9 bases, with 16 bases lying between them. This CDR3 is 15 amino acids long. Written as DNA, the CDR3 is TGTGCCAGCAGTTACTACAGGAGGGAAAGCGGTGAGCAGTTCTTC. Translating it yields CASSYYRRESGEQFF.

The CDR3 here is CASSVRNGGPSNEQFF. DNA for the CDR3: TGTGCCAGCAGCGTACGGAATGGGGGGCCTAGCAATGAGCAGTTCTTC. J is TRBJ2-1 and V is TRBV9; D is possibly TRBD1 or TRBD2 (6 bases each). Germline CDR1 and CDR2: SGDLS and YYNGEE. V shed 1 base and J shed 6 bases, with 17 bases lying between them. This CDR3 spans 16 amino acids.

This clone was seen once. This rearrangement joins TRBV11-2 to TRBJ1-1, with D possibly being TRBD1 (6 bases). V shed 5 bases and J shed 0 bases, with 7 bases lying between them. Germline CDR1 reads SGHAT; CDR2 reads FQNNGV. The CDR3 sequence is 13 residues long. The CDR3 DNA reads TGTGCCAGCAGCGGACAGATGAACACTGAAGCTTTCTTT. Encoded protein: CASSGQMNTEAFF.

The chain carries TRBV28 and TRBJ2-7; 7 nucleotides match TRBD2. V shed 5 bases, J shed 0 bases, and the junction held 4 bases outside the gene matches. From germline, CDR1 is MDHEN and CDR2 SYDVKM. The CDR3 covers 14 residues. CDR3 DNA sequence: TGTGCCAGCAGTCCCCGGGACTACTCCTACGAGCAGTACTTC. This codes for CASSPRDYSYEQYF.